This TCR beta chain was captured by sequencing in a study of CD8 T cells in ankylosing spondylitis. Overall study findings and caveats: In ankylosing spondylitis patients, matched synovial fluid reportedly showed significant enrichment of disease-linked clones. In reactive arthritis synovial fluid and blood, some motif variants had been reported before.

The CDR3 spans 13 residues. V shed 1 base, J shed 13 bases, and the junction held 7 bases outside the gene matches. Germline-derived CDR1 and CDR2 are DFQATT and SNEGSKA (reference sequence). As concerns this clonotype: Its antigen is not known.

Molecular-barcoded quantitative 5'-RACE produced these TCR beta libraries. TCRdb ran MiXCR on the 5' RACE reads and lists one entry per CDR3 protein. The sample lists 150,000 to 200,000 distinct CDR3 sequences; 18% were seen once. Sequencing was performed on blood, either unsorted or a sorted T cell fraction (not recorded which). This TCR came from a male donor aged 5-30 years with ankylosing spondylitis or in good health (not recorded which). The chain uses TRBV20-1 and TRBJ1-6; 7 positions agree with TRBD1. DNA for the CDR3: TGCAGTGCTAGAGGAGGACAGGTAGAGCCCCTCCACTTT. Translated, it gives CSARGGQVEPLHF.